The clone carrying this T cell receptor beta chain was seen once. These data originate in a study of blood T cell repertoires in COVID-19. Trimming took off 6 bases at V and 9 bases at J, with 15 bases between the two ends. The CDR3 is 13 residues long. Germline CDR1 reads MNHEY; CDR2 reads SVGAGI. Produced via immunoSEQ multiplex PCR; TCRdb's table is partial and in-frame only. The sample records over 50,000 clones, 91% being singletons. Sequencing used peripheral blood. The genes are TRBV6-5 and TRBJ2-1; D remains unclear. The source of this sequence is a man aged 50-59 years with active COVID-19. The CDR3 region has the DNA TGTGCCAGCAGATACAGACTTGGCGGTGAGCAGTTCTTC. As protein: CASRYRLGGEQFF.